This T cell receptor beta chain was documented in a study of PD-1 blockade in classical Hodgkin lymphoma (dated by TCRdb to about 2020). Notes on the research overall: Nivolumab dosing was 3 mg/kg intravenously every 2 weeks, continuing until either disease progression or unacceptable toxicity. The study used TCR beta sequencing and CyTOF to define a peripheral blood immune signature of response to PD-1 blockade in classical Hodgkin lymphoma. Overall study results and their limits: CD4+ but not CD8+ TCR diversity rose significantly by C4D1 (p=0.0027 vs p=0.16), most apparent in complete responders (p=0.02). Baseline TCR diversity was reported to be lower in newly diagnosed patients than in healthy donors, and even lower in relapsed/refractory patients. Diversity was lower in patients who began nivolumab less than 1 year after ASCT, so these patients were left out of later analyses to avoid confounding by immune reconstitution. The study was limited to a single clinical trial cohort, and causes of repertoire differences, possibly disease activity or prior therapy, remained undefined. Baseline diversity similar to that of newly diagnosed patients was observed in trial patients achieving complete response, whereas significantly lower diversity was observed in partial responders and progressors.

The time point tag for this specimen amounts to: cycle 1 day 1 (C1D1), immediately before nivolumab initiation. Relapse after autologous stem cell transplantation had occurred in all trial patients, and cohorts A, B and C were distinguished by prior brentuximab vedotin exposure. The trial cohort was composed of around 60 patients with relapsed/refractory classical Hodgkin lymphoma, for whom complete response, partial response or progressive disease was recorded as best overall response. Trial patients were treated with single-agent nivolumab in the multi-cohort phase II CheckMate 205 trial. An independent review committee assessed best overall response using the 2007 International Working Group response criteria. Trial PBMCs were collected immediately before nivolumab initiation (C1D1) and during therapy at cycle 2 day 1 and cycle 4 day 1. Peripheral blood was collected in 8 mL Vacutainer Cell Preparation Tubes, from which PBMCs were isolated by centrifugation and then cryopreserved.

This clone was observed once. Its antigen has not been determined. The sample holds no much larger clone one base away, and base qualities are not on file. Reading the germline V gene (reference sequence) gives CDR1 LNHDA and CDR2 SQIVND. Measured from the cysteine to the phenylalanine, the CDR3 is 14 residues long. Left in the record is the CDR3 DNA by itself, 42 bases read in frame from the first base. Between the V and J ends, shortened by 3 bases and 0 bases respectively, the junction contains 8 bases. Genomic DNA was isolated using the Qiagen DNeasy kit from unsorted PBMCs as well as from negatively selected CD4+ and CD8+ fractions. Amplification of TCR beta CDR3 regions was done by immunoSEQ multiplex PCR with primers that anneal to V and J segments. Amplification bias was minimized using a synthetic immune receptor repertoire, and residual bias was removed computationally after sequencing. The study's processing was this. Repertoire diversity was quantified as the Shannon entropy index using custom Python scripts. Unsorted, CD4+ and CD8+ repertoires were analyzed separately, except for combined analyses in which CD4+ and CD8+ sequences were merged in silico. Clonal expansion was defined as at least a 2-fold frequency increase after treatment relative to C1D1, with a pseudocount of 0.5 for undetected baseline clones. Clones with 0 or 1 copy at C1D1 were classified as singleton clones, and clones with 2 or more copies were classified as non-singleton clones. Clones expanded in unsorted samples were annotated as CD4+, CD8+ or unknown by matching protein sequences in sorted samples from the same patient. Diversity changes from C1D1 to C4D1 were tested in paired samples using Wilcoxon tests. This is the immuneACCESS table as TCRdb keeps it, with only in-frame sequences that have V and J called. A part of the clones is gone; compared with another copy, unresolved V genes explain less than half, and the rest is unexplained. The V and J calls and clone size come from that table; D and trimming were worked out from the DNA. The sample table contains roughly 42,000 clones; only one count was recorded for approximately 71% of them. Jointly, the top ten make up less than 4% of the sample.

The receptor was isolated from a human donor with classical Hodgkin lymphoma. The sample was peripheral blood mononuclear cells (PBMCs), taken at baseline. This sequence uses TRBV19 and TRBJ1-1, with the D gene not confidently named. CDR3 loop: CASSIAALNTEAFF. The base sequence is TGTGCCAGTAGTATTGCAGCCTTGAACACTGAAGCTTTCTTT. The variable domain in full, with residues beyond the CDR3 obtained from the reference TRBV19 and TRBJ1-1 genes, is DGGITQSPKYLFRKEGQNVTLSCEQNLNHDAMYWYRQDPGQGLRLIYYSQIVNDFQKGDIAEGYSVSREKKESFPLTVTSAQKNPTAFYLCASSIAALNTEAFFGQGTRLTVV.